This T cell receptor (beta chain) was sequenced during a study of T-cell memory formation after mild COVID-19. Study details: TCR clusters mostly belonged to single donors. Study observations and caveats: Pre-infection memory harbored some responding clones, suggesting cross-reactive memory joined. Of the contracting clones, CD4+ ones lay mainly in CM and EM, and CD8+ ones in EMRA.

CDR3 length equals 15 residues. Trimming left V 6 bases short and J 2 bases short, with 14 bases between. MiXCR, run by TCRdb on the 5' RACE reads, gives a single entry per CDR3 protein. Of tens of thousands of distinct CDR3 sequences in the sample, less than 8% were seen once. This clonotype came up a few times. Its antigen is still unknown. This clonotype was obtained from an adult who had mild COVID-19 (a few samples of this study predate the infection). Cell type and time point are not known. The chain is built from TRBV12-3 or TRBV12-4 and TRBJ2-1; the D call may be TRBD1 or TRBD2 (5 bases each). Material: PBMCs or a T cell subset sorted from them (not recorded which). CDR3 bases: TGTGCCAGCAGCGTCAAGAGGGGAACCTACAATGAGCAGTTCTTC. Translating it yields CASSVKRGTYNEQFF.